Each of the 20 T cell receptor beta chains below was sequenced from the same sample in a study of identical twins. TCRdb independently ran MiXCR on the 5' RACE reads; one entry per CDR3 protein. The data hold approximately 490,000 distinct CDR3 sequences, with 20% to 25% observed a single time. These same data were also listed under a study on yellow fever vaccine responses in identical twins.

Sequencing was carried out using CD4+ T cells sorted from blood. The receptor set was obtained from a woman aged 18-29 years in good health.

This clonotype was found a few times. The V gene is TRBV9, the J gene TRBJ2-1; TRBD2 aligns across 12 bases. Trimming at V came to 3 bases and at J to 10 bases, leaving 5 bases not matched to a gene. Germline V gene sequence: CDR1 SGDLS, CDR2 YYNGEE. This CDR3 contains 14 residues. The CDR3 sequence is CASSASGRGQEQFF. The CDR3 DNA is TGTGCCAGCAGCGCTAGCGGGAGGGGGCAGGAGCAGTTCTTC. The whole variable domain, filled in from reference TRBV9 and TRBJ2-1, reads DSGVTQTPKHLITATGQRVTLRCSPRSGDLSVYWYQQSLDQGLQFLIQYYNGEERAKGNILERFSAQQFPDLHSELNLSSLELGDSALYFCASSASGRGQEQFFGPGTRLTVL.

This clonotype was observed a few times. The rearrangement uses TRBV27 and TRBJ2-1; the match to TRBD1 covers 9 bases. V lost 2 bases and J lost 7; bases outside the gene matches: 3. Germline V gene data show CDR1 as MNHEY and CDR2 as SMNVEV (reference sequence). The length of the CDR3 is 14 residues. CDR3 region: CASSLRDRANEQFF. Here the CDR3 DNA reads TGTGCCAGCAGTTTAAGGGACAGGGCTAATGAGCAGTTCTTC.

The rearrangement uses TRBV6-5 and TRBJ2-1, with a tentative D call TRBD1 (6 bases). Trimming took 6 bases from V and 12 from J, leaving 15 bases between them. Germline assignment: CDR1 MNHEY and CDR2 SVGAGI. The length of the CDR3 is 12 residues. The CDR3 is CASSPDSVGQFF. CDR3 nucleotide sequence: TGTGCCAGCAGCCCGGACAGCGTAGGGCAGTTCTTC.

This clonotype was seen only a few times. The V call is TRBV7-9, the J call TRBJ1-4; perhaps TRBD1 as D (5 bases). The CDR3 sequence is 15 residues long. V gave up 4 bases and J gave up 7 bases, with 16 bases separating them. Germline CDR1 SEHNR, CDR2 FQNEAQ (reference sequence). CDR3 in DNA: TGTGCCAGCAGCTCCGGCGACAGCGCCGGTGAAAAACTGTTTTTT. Translation gives CASSSGDSAGEKLFF.

The genes are TRBV20-1 and TRBJ1-3, with D possibly matching TRBD1 (5 bases). Trimming left V 4 bases short and J 4 bases short, with 11 bases between. From germline, CDR1 is DFQATT and CDR2 SNEGSKA (reference sequence). The CDR3 has 13 amino acids. The chain's CDR3 is CSAKLGAGNTIYF. The CDR3 coding sequence is TGCAGTGCTAAGCTCGGGGCCGGAAACACCATATATTTT.

The chain couples TRBV5-1 to TRBJ1-6; 8 bases align to TRBD1. Per germline, CDR1 SGHRS and CDR2 YFSETQ. V lost 0 bases, J lost 9 bases, and 5 bases stayed unmatched. This CDR3 contains 15 residues. CDR3 DNA sequence: TGCGCCAGCAGCTTGGCCGTTACAGGGGGTTCACCCCTCCACTTT. It specifies CASSLAVTGGSPLHF.

CDR3 residues: CASSQDGQGNYGYTF. The CDR3 nucleotides read TGTGCCAGCAGCCAAGATGGACAGGGGAACTATGGCTACACCTTC. The chain uses TRBV3-1 and TRBJ1-2; 9 positions agree with TRBD1. Germline lookup yields CDR1 LGHDT and CDR2 YNNKEL (reference sequence). CDR3 length equals 15 residues. Trimming took 0 bases from V and 2 from J; bases not matched to a gene: 1.

The V gene is TRBV7-9, the J gene TRBJ2-5; 7 positions match TRBD1. The ends lost 5 bases at V and 5 bases at J; junction bases unmatched: 5. In germline, CDR1 is SEHNR, CDR2 FQNEAQ (reference sequence). The CDR3 sequence is 13 residues long. DNA for the CDR3: TGTGCCAGCAGCCCTCAACAGGGGGAGACCCAGTACTTC. It specifies CASSPQQGETQYF.

This clonotype showed up just a few times. The chain links TRBV6-5 to TRBJ2-2; the D gene is possibly TRBD1 (5 bases). CDR1 is MNHEY, CDR2 SVGAGI, per germline. Between the trimmed V and J ends, which lost 2 bases and 5 bases, there was a span of 9 bases. The CDR3 is 14 residues long. CDR3 bases: TGTGCCAGCAGTTACACACGACAGACCGGGGAGCTGTTTTTT. Translated: CASSYTRQTGELFF.

This clonotype was seen only a few times. The chain has TRBV6-5 and TRBJ2-1; 11 bases line up with TRBD2. Germline CDR1 and CDR2: MNHEY and SVGAGI. This CDR3 contains 18 residues. Trimming cost V 2 bases and J 9 bases; bases outside gene matches: 15. DNA for the CDR3: TGTGCCAGCAGTTACAGCCCCATAGCGGGAGGGGCCTTTGGTGAGCAGTTCTTC. Its translation is CASSYSPIAGGAFGEQFF.

This clonotype was recorded a few times. The V and J genes are TRBV27 and TRBJ2-1, with D maybe TRBD2 (6 bases). V lost 2 bases, J lost 6 bases, and 14 bases lay in between. This CDR3 is 15 amino acids long. CDR1 is MNHEY and CDR2 is SMNVEV in the germline V gene (reference sequence). Written as DNA, the CDR3 is TGTGCCAGCAGTTTAATACTAGCAGGTCCCAATGAGCAGTTCTTC. Translation: CASSLILAGPNEQFF.

This clonotype was recorded a few times. The chain combines TRBV12-3 or TRBV12-4 with TRBJ2-2; possible D gene TRBD1, 6 bases. The CDR3 totals 14 residues. V gave up 5 bases and J gave up 6 bases, with 13 bases separating them. CDR3 loop: CASSPGQMAGELFF. In DNA form, the CDR3 reads TGTGCCAGCAGTCCAGGACAGATGGCCGGGGAGCTGTTTTTT.

A few counts support this clonotype. This rearrangement joins TRBV11-2 to TRBJ2-1, with 8 nucleotides matching TRBD2. Looked up from germline, CDR1 is SGHAT and CDR2 is FQNNGV. This CDR3 contains 16 residues. The trim removed 1 base at V and 5 bases at J, leaving 7 bases unmatched. The CDR3 here is CASSLGLAGSDNEQFF. In DNA form, the CDR3 reads TGTGCCAGCAGCTTAGGGTTAGCGGGGAGCGACAATGAGCAGTTCTTC.

The chain links TRBV10-2 to TRBJ1-2; D is unclear. CDR1 WSHSY and CDR2 SAAADI come from the germline V gene. CDR3 length: 13 residues. The ends were cut back, 3 bases at V and 6 bases at J, with 11 bases in the middle. CDR3 DNA: TGCGCCAGCAGTGACCTGACTATTGATGGCTACACCTTC. Amino acids: CASSDLTIDGYTF.

This chain joins TRBV20-1 and TRBJ2-7; 10 positions match TRBD2. The CDR3 has 13 residues. Germline V gives CDR1 DFQATT, CDR2 SNEGSKA (reference sequence). J was trimmed by 6 bases and V by 2 bases; bases with no gene match: 4. The CDR3 DNA reads as TGCAGTGCTAGAAAAGCGGGAGGGTTCGAGCAGTACTTC. Amino acid sequence: CSARKAGGFEQYF.

The chain's CDR3 is CATSDIGGSNTGELFF. Here the CDR3 DNA reads TGTGCCACCAGTGATATTGGTGGGTCGAACACCGGGGAGCTGTTTTTT. V is TRBV24-1 and J is TRBJ2-2; D gene unclear. CDR3 length equals 16 residues. Germline values: CDR1 KGHDR, CDR2 SFDVKD. V was clipped by 3 bases and J by 0 bases, with 10 bases between them.

The V call is TRBV29-1, the J call TRBJ2-1, with no clear D. CDR3 size: 11 residues. Trimming left V 7 bases short and J 10 bases short, with 14 bases between. Germline assignment: CDR1 SQVTM and CDR2 ANQGSEA. The CDR3 DNA reads TGCAGCGGCCGTACTTCCCAAGAGCAGTTCTTC. Protein sequence: CSGRTSQEQFF.

The chain recombines TRBV12-5 with TRBJ2-3; D is unresolved. The CDR3 consists of 15 residues. The germline V gene encodes CDR1 LGHNT and CDR2 FRNRAP. V gave up 8 bases and J gave up 0 bases, with 15 bases separating them. CDR3 sequence (DNA): TGTGCTAGTCTATCAACAGCCGTGAGCACAGATACGCAGTATTTT. This codes for CASLSTAVSTDTQYF.

The chain employs TRBV7-6 and TRBJ1-6, with D maybe TRBD1 (6 bases). Between the trimmed V and J ends, which lost 7 bases and 8 bases, there was a span of 18 bases. Per germline, CDR1 SGHVS and CDR2 FNYEAQ. The CDR3 length is 15 residues. CDR3: CASTLTGQPDSPLHF. For the CDR3, the DNA is TGTGCCAGCACCCTGACCGGACAGCCTGATTCACCCCTCCACTTT.

The gene calls are TRBV7-6 and TRBJ2-7; weak D call: TRBD2 (6 bases). The V and J ends lost 5 bases and 1 base respectively, with 18 bases between them. This CDR3 is built from 16 residues. From germline, CDR1 is SGHVS and CDR2 FNYEAQ. The DNA of the CDR3 is TGTGCCAGCAGCCCCGTCTATTTCAGCGGGTCCTACGAGCAGTACTTC. Protein sequence: CASSPVYFSGSYEQYF. Drawing the rest from reference TRBV7-6 and TRBJ2-7, the complete variable domain is GAGVSQSPRYKVTKRGQDVALRCDPISGHVSLYWYRQALGQGPEFLTYFNYEAQQDKSGLPNDRFSAERPEGSISTLTIQRTEQRDSAMYRCASSPVYFSGSYEQYFGPGTRLTVT.